The 9 T cell receptor beta chains below all came from one sample that was sequenced in a study of immune evolution from preneoplasia to lung adenocarcinoma. Sequencing used immunoSEQ multiplex PCR; TCRdb keeps in-frame clones, though not all of them. In the table there are some 8,200 clones, around four fifths of which are singletons. Sequencing was performed on FFPE minimally invasive lung adenocarcinoma tissue. These receptors were obtained from a donor at least 70 years old with lung adenocarcinoma.

The chain joins TRBV27 to TRBJ1-4, with 7 positions matching TRBD1. This CDR3 has 13 residues. The trim removed 6 bases at V and 8 bases at J, leaving 6 bases unmatched. CDR1 MNHEY and CDR2 SMNVEV come from the germline V gene (reference sequence). The CDR3, as DNA: TGTGCCAGCAGAGGGACAGAGGAGGAAAAACTGTTTTTT. This encodes CASRGTEEEKLFF.

This clone was seen only a few times. The genes are TRBV30 and TRBJ2-2; D is unresolved. This CDR3 region has 15 residues. CDR1 and CDR2 from the germline V gene are GTSNPN and SVGIG (reference sequence). V was shortened by 1 base and J by 4 bases, with 13 bases between the two germline ends. The CDR3 here is CAWSAFDGSTGELFF. CDR3 sequence (DNA): TGTGCCTGGAGTGCCTTCGACGGATCCACCGGGGAGCTGTTTTTT.

The chain recombines TRBV30 with TRBJ2-1, with 8 bases matching TRBD2. The CDR3 covers 15 residues. The J segment lost 8 bases and the V segment lost 5 bases, leaving 14 bases of the junction unmatched. Per the germline V gene, CDR1 is GTSNPN and CDR2 is SVGIG (reference sequence). CDR3 sequence: CAWLLWGPGGDEQFF. Here the CDR3 DNA reads TGTGCCTGGCTTTTATGGGGGCCCGGGGGGGATGAGCAGTTCTTC.

In the case of this clone: Other nucleotide sequences from this sample produce the same CDR3. The chain's CDR3 is CSASGNTEAFF. CDR3 bases: TGCAGTGCTAGTGGTAACACTGAAGCTTTCTTT. This chain joins TRBV20-1 and TRBJ1-1; no firm D call. V shed 3 bases and J shed 2 bases, with 4 bases lying between them. From germline, CDR1 is DFQATT and CDR2 SNEGSKA (reference sequence). The CDR3 is 11 residues long.

The table lists this clone with a few counts. This chain joins TRBV4-1 and TRBJ1-6; no definite D call. The V and J ends lost 1 base and 7 bases respectively, with 14 bases between them. The CDR3 is 16 amino acids. Germline loops: CDR1 MGHRA, CDR2 YSYEKL. The CDR3 DNA reads as TGCGCCAGCAGCCAAGGCGGACGGGTGGCAAATTCACCCCTCCACTTT. Its translation: CASSQGGRVANSPLHF.

The chain combines TRBV6-5 with TRBJ2-5, with unresolved D. CDR1 and CDR2 from the germline V gene are MNHEY and SVGAGI. This CDR3 region has 14 residues. Trimming left V 5 bases short and J 6 bases short, with 16 bases between. The CDR3 sequence: CASSPEWFAKTQYF. The CDR3 DNA reads as TGTGCCAGCAGTCCGGAGTGGTTCGCTAAGACCCAGTACTTC.

V gene TRBV6-5 combines with J gene TRBJ2-7; D remains ambiguous. Trimming took off 3 bases at V and 6 bases at J, with 12 bases between the two ends. Germline V CDR1 and CDR2: MNHEY, SVGAGI. The CDR3 extends over 13 amino acids. The CDR3 region is CASSYNGALEQYF. DNA for the CDR3: TGTGCCAGCAGTTATAACGGAGCCCTCGAGCAGTACTTC.

The V and J genes are TRBV4-1 and TRBJ1-5, with 7 positions matching TRBD1. V was clipped by 4 bases and J by 5 bases; unmatched bases: 11. CDR1 is MGHRA, CDR2 YSYEKL, per germline. There are 16 residues in the CDR3. CDR3 sequence: CASSLSAGTGDQPQHF. CDR3 in DNA: TGCGCCAGCAGCCTATCCGCTGGAACAGGGGATCAGCCCCAGCATTTT.

This sequence joins TRBV5-6 and TRBJ2-7; TRBD2 matches at 9 bases. The CDR3 runs to 16 residues. J lost 6 bases, V lost 2 bases, and 12 bases had no gene match. Germline V CDR1 and CDR2: SGHDT, YYEEEE. This chain's CDR3 is CASSLQIGTSLGEQYF. The CDR3 DNA follows: TGTGCCAGCAGCTTACAAATTGGGACTAGCTTGGGCGAGCAGTACTTC.